The T cell receptor beta chain under discussion was sequenced for a study of regulatory T cells in long-lasting Graves disease. V lost 6 bases to trimming and J lost 2 bases, with 11 bases between them. CDR3 length equals 13 residues. Per the germline V gene, CDR1 is MNHNS and CDR2 is SASEGT. Arm-PCR with iRepertoire HTBI primers amplified the CDR3 regions for these TCR beta libraries. One entry per CDR3 protein, called by TCRdb with MiXCR from the multiplex PCR reads. The table lists fewer than 650,000 distinct CDR3 sequences, roughly 16% of them singletons. Of note for this clonotype: Its antigen is unknown.

Study-wide results and caveats: Segments TRBV28, TRBJ1-2 and TRBJ2-5 showed preferential usage in persistent disease. Limited sample numbers may have lowered accuracy.

Indicated time point: newly diagnosed GD, antithyroid drugs for less than 3 months. RNA extracted from PBMCs served as the sequencing template. These data also formed part of another study, on T cells in Graves' hyperthyroidism and ophthalmopathy. From that report: Absence of ophthalmopathy progression within 18 months defined stable Graves' hyperthyroidism.

The starting material was peripheral blood mononuclear cells (PBMCs), obtained at new diagnosis, from a patient treated with antithyroid drugs. This TCR came from a young woman with Graves disease. This chain links TRBV6-1 with TRBJ2-7; D may be TRBD1 (6 bases). Here the CDR3 reads CASSRRGPYEQYF. The CDR3 nucleotides are TGTGCCAGCAGCCGCAGGGGCCCCTACGAGCAGTACTTC.